The source of this TCR beta chain is a study of T cells in Graves' hyperthyroidism and ophthalmopathy. Germline V lookup: CDR1 MGHRA, CDR2 YSYEKL. Deletions cut 4 bases from V and 0 bases from J, with 12 bases between. CDR3 length: 15 amino acids. Details on this clonotype: The antigen remains unidentified.

Researchers barred patients who had uncontrolled infection, other autoimmune disease, pregnancy or lactation. TCR beta CDR3 sequences were amplified from RNA transcripts. In the first-round RT-PCR of the TCR CDR3, the HTBI primer set was used. Each CDR3 protein gets one entry after TCRdb re-called the multiplex PCR reads with MiXCR. The sample carries 300,000 to 450,000 distinct CDR3 sequences, around 15% recorded once. Whole-study findings and limits: Ophthalmopathy and stable hyperthyroidism were separated by a 13 V-J model. Most thyroid clonotypes with frequency above 0.001 were detected in blood.

The chain carries TRBV4-1 and TRBJ1-1; D call uncertain. Material: blood. This sequence was found in a woman aged 25 to 39 with Graves' ophthalmopathy. CDR3 coding DNA: TGCGCCAGCAGCCCCCGGCGGAGCCTGAACACTGAAGCTTTCTTT. This gives the protein CASSPRRSLNTEAFF.